The 10 T cell receptor beta chains listed next were all sequenced from one sample in a study of blood T cell repertoires in COVID-19. TCRdb's table, derived via immunoSEQ multiplex PCR, lists solely in-frame clones and lacks some. The sample yields some 62,000 clones, over 60% seen once. Input material: peripheral blood. All receptors come from a human donor in a cohort sampled during active COVID-19.

V and J are TRBV30 and TRBJ2-7; TRBD2 is a possible D gene (7 bases). Deletions cut 4 bases from V and 4 bases from J, with 14 bases between. Germline V CDR1 and CDR2: GTSNPN, SVGIG (reference sequence). This CDR3 has 13 amino acids. The CDR3 loop reads CAWNAGAGYEQYF. The CDR3 DNA sequence: TGTGCCTGGAATGCGGGGGCCGGTTACGAGCAGTACTTC.

This clone is a singleton in its sample. V is TRBV5-8 and J is TRBJ2-3; 11 bases map to TRBD2. Unmatched junction bases numbered 7, after V lost 4 bases and J lost 0 bases. The CDR3 extends over 17 amino acids. Looked up from germline, CDR1 is SGHTS and CDR2 is YDEGEE. CDR3 residues: CASSPGTSGFSTDTQYF. The DNA for the CDR3 is TGTGCCAGCAGCCCCGGGACTAGCGGCTTTAGCACAGATACGCAGTATTTT.

This clone was found once. The chain combines TRBV11-3 with TRBJ2-7, with D possibly matching TRBD2 (5 bases). The V gene lost 0 bases and the J gene lost 2 bases, with 8 bases spanning the gap. Per germline, CDR1 SGHNT and CDR2 YENEEA. The CDR3 has 14 amino acids. The CDR3 nucleotides are TGTGCCAGCAGCTTAGATGGGAGCGCCTACGAGCAGTACTTC. Translation: CASSLDGSAYEQYF.

Here the CDR3 reads CASSSETGSSYEQYF. The CDR3 DNA follows: TGTGCCAGCAGTTCGGAGACGGGGAGCTCCTACGAGCAGTACTTC. The gene calls are TRBV3-1 (or the pseudogene TRBV3-2) and TRBJ2-7, with D maybe TRBD2 (5 bases). Trimming shortened V by 6 bases and J by 0 bases, and 15 bases separated the two germline ends. The CDR3 extends over 15 amino acids. Germline loops: CDR1 LGHDT, CDR2 YNNKEL (reference sequence).

Here the CDR3 DNA reads TGTGCCACCAGCCAGTGGGGACAGGGCACAGATACGCAGTATTTT. Amino acid sequence: CATSQWGQGTDTQYF. The chain employs TRBV24-1 and TRBJ2-3; the match to TRBD1 covers 8 bases. V shed 7 bases and J 1 base; nucleotides not matched to a gene: 6. The germline CDR1 and CDR2 sequences are KGHDR and SFDVKD. CDR3 length equals 15 residues.

The chain couples TRBV30 to TRBJ2-3, with 8 nucleotides matching TRBD2. V shed 0 bases and J 4 bases; nucleotides not matched to a gene: 9. The CDR3 loop spans 16 amino acids. CDR1 is GTSNPN and CDR2 is SVGIG in the germline V gene (reference sequence). CDR3 protein: CAWSVGTGGASDTQYF. For the CDR3, the DNA is TGTGCCTGGAGTGTCGGGACCGGGGGGGCCTCAGATACGCAGTATTTT.

The rearrangement links TRBV15 to TRBJ2-5, with 7 bases aligning to TRBD1. Germline values: CDR1 LNHNV, CDR2 YYDKDF (reference sequence). Unmatched junction bases numbered 8, after V lost 5 bases and J lost 5 bases. This CDR3 is built from 14 residues. The DNA for the CDR3 is TGTGCCACCAGCGGTCGAGGGGGCTTGGAGACCCAGTACTTC. Protein product: CATSGRGGLETQYF.

The chain recombines TRBV2 with TRBJ1-2; D unclear. Germline V gene data show CDR1 as SNHLY and CDR2 as FYNNEI. The V end was cut by 4 bases, the J end by 8 bases, with 11 bases between. The CDR3 contains 12 residues. The CDR3 protein is CASSVFSGGYTF. The CDR3 region has the DNA TGTGCCAGCAGTGTTTTTAGCGGCGGCTACACCTTC. The variable domain in full, completed from reference TRBV2 and TRBJ1-2, reads EPEVTQTPSHQVTQMGQEVILRCVPISNHLYFYWYRQILGQKVEFLVSFYNNEISEKSEIFDDQFSVERPDGSNFTLKIRSTKLEDSAMYFCASSVFSGGYTFGSGTRLTVV.

By share of the sample, this clone is medium-sized. The V gene is TRBV2, the J gene TRBJ2-3, with D possibly being TRBD2 (6 bases). Per germline, CDR1 SNHLY and CDR2 FYNNEI. With 7 bases removed from V and 14 bases from J, the gap between germline ends came to 19 bases. There are 12 residues in the CDR3. The CDR3: CASNEGYRETYF. DNA of the CDR3: TGTGCCAGCAATGAGGGCTACCGGGAGACGTATTTT.

The chain employs TRBV3-1 (or the pseudogene TRBV3-2) and TRBJ2-7; TRBD1 matches 10 bases. V trimming: 5 bases; J trimming: 3 bases; junction bases outside the gene matches: 4. The CDR3 loop spans 14 amino acids. Germline CDR1 LGHDT, CDR2 YNNKEL (reference sequence). DNA for the CDR3: TGTGCCAGCAGCGTCGGGGACAGGGGCTACGAGCAGTACTTC. Translating gives CASSVGDRGYEQYF.